Detailed here is one TCR beta chain. The sample holds many counts of this clonotype. Its antigen is currently not known. Within one base of it there is no much larger clone, and no base qualities were kept. This sample was taken from a study of breast tumors, draining lymph nodes, adjacent tissues (dated by TCRdb to 2016 to 2017). With respect to the entire study: TCR beta repertoires were compared across tumor, adjacent nontumor tissue and axillary lymph nodes obtained from breast cancer patients. In human breast cancer, the study set out to assess how tumor, surrounding tissue and draining lymph node repertoires relate to one another and whether T cells might be exchanged between them.

The germline V and J ends show losses of 6 bases and 8 bases respectively, and no gene match explains 5 bases of the junction. Including the terminal cysteine and phenylalanine, the CDR3 comprises 13 residues. The sequence is cut down to CDR3 DNA, 39 bases in frame from base 1. The germline V gene (reference sequence) sets CDR1 to MNHNY and CDR2 to SVGAGI. Overall study outcomes, separate from this receptor: The data were considered consistent with most tumor T cells being derived from the lymph node and subsequently expanding within tumor tissue. Tumor T-cell repertoires showed less diversity than lymph node repertoires and more diversity than nontumor tissue repertoires, and tumor T-cell repertoires showed preferential V and J gene usage. Tumor and nontumor tissue repertoires were found to be significantly more similar in luminal-like than in basal-like breast cancer. Rather than being directly demonstrated, the conclusion that tumor T cells originate in lymph nodes was presented as consistent with a hypothesis.

The lymph node samples were taken from the axillary draining lymph nodes of breast cancer patients. Sequencing relied on an Illumina HiSeq 2000. Multiplex PCR amplification was used to generate the TCR beta chain libraries. The amplified TCR beta chain products were analyzed by high-throughput sequencing. The public reads were reanalyzed by TCRdb: fastp trimming at Q25, MiXCR alignment, in-frame beta chains only. Every CDR3 protein is listed once, alongside the most common genes and DNA of its rows. This sample has over 150,000 distinct CDR3 sequences in its table, and 30% to 40% of those were observed once. The ten largest clones add up to roughly 4% of the sample.

The material sequenced was axillary lymph node tissue. The sequence links TRBV6-6 to TRBJ1-2; 11 bases in between match TRBD1. The sequence was obtained from a female donor with breast cancer. Some clones in this sample may be carry-over from other donors' samples. This receptor has the CDR3 CASSPGTGGGYTF. In nucleotides, the sequence is TGTGCCAGCAGCCCTGGGACAGGGGGAGGCTACACCTTC.